Listed below are T cell receptor beta chains from one sample, sequenced in a study of OX40 agonist ivuxolimab in advanced cancers. The repertoire was sequenced with immunoSEQ multiplex PCR; TCRdb's copy has only in-frame clones and lacks some. The table includes about 21,000 clones, 70% to 90% detected once. This specimen consisted of CD4+ or CD8+ T cells sorted from blood, obtained in a trial of the OX40 agonist ivuxolimab. These receptors all stem from an adult with an advanced solid tumor such as melanoma, head and neck, liver or kidney cancer. CDR3s include the opening cysteine and the closing phenylalanine or tryptophan. A D gene is named only where the DNA matches it firmly. The listing skips clone size in some rows; elsewhere it reads once, few, many or a size class.

j_call clone_size d_call v_call cdr3_aa cdr3_nt
TRBJ2-7 - - TRBV7-9 CASSPRWGGMDEQYF TGTGCCAGCAGCCCTAGGTGGGGCGGGATGGACGAGCAGTACTTC
TRBJ2-5 once - TRBV28 CASSPGQGGGGWETQYF TGTGCCAGCAGCCCCGGACAGGGAGGGGGAGGCTGGGAGACCCAGTACTTC
TRBJ1-4 once TRBD1 TRBV7-9 CASSSRDRGVSGNEKLFF TGTGCCAGCAGCTCCCGGGACAGGGGGGTTTCTGGTAATGAAAAACTGTTTTTT
TRBJ2-2 few TRBD1 TRBV7-6 CASSLWTGGSNTGELFF TGTGCCAGCAGCCTATGGACAGGGGGCTCGAACACCGGGGAGCTGTTTTTT
TRBJ1-5 - TRBD1 TRBV28 CASSRGQGAYQPQHF TGTGCCAGCAGCCGAGGACAGGGGGCTTATCAGCCCCAGCATTTT
TRBJ2-1 - TRBD2 TRBV27 CASRTSGGGSYNEQFF TGTGCCAGCAGGACTAGCGGGGGCGGCTCCTACAATGAGCAGTTCTTC
TRBJ2-4 once - TRBV27 CASSNQWERGKNIQYF TGTGCCAGCAGTAATCAGTGGGAGAGGGGCAAAAACATTCAGTACTTC
TRBJ2-5 - - TRBV5-1 CASSPSSGKETQYF TGCGCCAGCAGCCCCTCTAGTGGGAAAGAGACCCAGTACTTC
TRBJ1-1 - - TRBV27 CASSREGWNTEAFF TGTGCCAGCAGTCGCGAGGGGTGGAACACTGAAGCTTTCTTT
TRBJ2-2 once TRBD1 TRBV13 CASSSTGDLNTGELFF TGTGCCAGCAGCTCGACAGGGGATTTAAACACCGGGGAGCTGTTTTTT
TRBJ1-5 - TRBD1 TRBV6-5 CASSPGQGDQPQHF TGTGCCAGCAGTCCAGGACAGGGGGATCAGCCCCAGCATTTT
TRBJ2-1 - - TRBV4-1 CASSQPGSYYNEQFF TGCGCCAGCAGCCAACCAGGGTCGTATTACAATGAGCAGTTCTTC
TRBJ2-7 - - TRBV7-8 CASSLLQGPSGEQYF TGTGCCAGCAGCTTACTCCAGGGACCCTCTGGCGAGCAGTACTTC
TRBJ1-6 - - TRBV7-8 CASSLDSLKNSPLHF TGTGCCAGCAGCTTAGACAGCCTGAAAAATTCACCCCTCCACTTT
TRBJ2-1 - - TRBV7-8 CASSGGAGYEQFF TGTGCCAGCAGCGGGGGGGCCGGGTATGAGCAGTTCTTC
TRBJ1-1 once TRBD1 TRBV19 CASSIVAGGNTEAFF TGTGCCAGTAGTATAGTCGCAGGGGGGAACACTGAAGCTTTCTTT
TRBJ2-5 - - TRBV5-1 CASSLGPGDGETQYF TGCGCCAGCAGCTTGGGTCCGGGGGATGGGGAGACCCAGTACTTC
TRBJ1-2 large - TRBV6-6 CASSAGDPMSYTF TGTGCCAGCAGTGCAGGAGACCCAATGAGCTACACCTTC
TRBJ2-1 - TRBD2 TRBV5-1 CASSFGEGINEQFF TGCGCCAGCAGCTTCGGGGAGGGGATCAATGAGCAGTTCTTC
TRBJ1-2 - - TRBV4-2 CASSQDLGGSRGYTF TGTGCCAGCAGCCAAGATCTCGGGGGGAGTAGGGGCTACACCTTC
TRBJ2-7 - - TRBV23-1 CASSQSPGYEQYF TGCGCCAGCAGTCAATCCCCCGGTTACGAGCAGTACTTC
TRBJ2-1 - - TRBV10-3 CAINTESNEQFF TGTGCCATCAACACAGAGAGCAATGAGCAGTTCTTC
TRBJ1-5 - TRBD1 TRBV5-6 CASSPGTVNQPQHF TGTGCCAGCAGCCCCGGGACAGTCAATCAGCCCCAGCATTTT
TRBJ2-1 - - TRBV7-9 CASSLGEGVVHEQFF TGTGCCAGCAGCTTAGGCGAGGGGGTGGTCCATGAGCAGTTCTTC
TRBJ1-1 - - TRBV5-6 CASSPPEGRNTEAFF TGTGCCAGCAGCCCCCCAGAGGGGCGAAACACTGAAGCTTTCTTT
TRBJ2-2 - - TRBV7-8 CASSLAMGELFF TGTGCCAGCAGCTTAGCGATGGGGGAGCTGTTTTTT
TRBJ2-1 - - TRBV5-4 CASTSPREEQFF TGTGCCAGCACCTCCCCTCGCGAAGAGCAGTTCTTC
TRBJ1-2 - TRBD1 TRBV29-1 CSADTGDKVGNYGYTF TGCAGCGCAGATACAGGGGACAAAGTTGGAAACTATGGCTACACCTTC
TRBJ2-1 once - TRBV5-6 CASSPVTGPENEQFF TGTGCCAGCAGCCCGGTGACAGGTCCTGAAAATGAGCAGTTCTTC
TRBJ2-7 - TRBD2 TRBV5-1 CASSLGLAGGPPHEQYF TGCGCCAGCAGCCTGGGACTAGCGGGGGGGCCCCCCCACGAGCAGTACTTC
TRBJ1-5 - TRBD1 TRBV16 CASSRSDRGGQPQHF TGTGCCAGCAGCCGTTCCGACAGGGGCGGCCAGCCCCAGCATTTT
TRBJ2-5 - - TRBV9 CASSSSMGGGETQYF TGTGCCAGCAGCTCTAGCATGGGGGGCGGAGAGACCCAGTACTTC
TRBJ1-5 - - TRBV27 CASSPDRGGNQPQHF TGTGCCAGCAGTCCGGACCGCGGGGGCAATCAGCCCCAGCATTTT
TRBJ2-7 - - TRBV4-2 CASSQAANEQYF TGTGCCAGCAGCCAGGCCGCCAACGAGCAGTACTTC
TRBJ1-2 few - TRBV5-2 CASSPNDYGYTF TGTGCCAGCAGCCCAAATGACTATGGCTACACCTTC
TRBJ1-2 - TRBD1 TRBV18 CASSPSADREGLNYGYTF TGTGCCAGCTCACCATCGGCCGACAGGGAGGGGCTTAACTATGGCTACACCTTC
TRBJ1-5 - - TRBV5-1 CASSTSPGGNQPQHF TGCGCCAGCAGCACGAGCCCTGGGGGCAATCAGCCCCAGCATTTT
TRBJ2-1 - - TRBV27 CATVSLLSGSYNEQFF TGTGCCACTGTGAGTCTCCTTAGCGGTTCCTACAATGAGCAGTTCTTC
TRBJ1-1 - - TRBV5-1 CASSLERGTNTEAFF TGCGCCAGCAGCTTGGAACGGGGGACCAACACTGAAGCTTTCTTT
TRBJ2-7 - TRBD2 TRBV7-6 CASSLLEAGDYEQYF TGTGCCAGCAGCTTATTAGAAGCGGGGGACTACGAGCAGTACTTC
TRBJ2-7 - TRBD1 TRBV7-8 CASSPGQGPSYEQYF TGTGCCAGCAGCCCCGGACAGGGCCCTTCCTACGAGCAGTACTTC
TRBJ2-7 - - TRBV6-1 CASSDGGTYEQYF TGTGCCAGCAGTGATGGGGGTACCTACGAGCAGTACTTC
TRBJ2-7 - - TRBV5-1 CASKPKDGTYEQYF TGCGCCAGCAAGCCCAAAGACGGGACCTACGAGCAGTACTTC
TRBJ1-6 once - TRBV14 CASSQGPGYNSPLHF TGTGCCAGCAGCCAAGGTCCTGGCTATAATTCACCCCTCCACTTT
TRBJ2-1 - - TRBV27 CASSLGGSSYNEQFF TGTGCCAGCAGTTTAGGAGGGAGCTCCTACAATGAGCAGTTCTTC